This T cell receptor (beta chain) was found in a study of early T cells in non-severe SARS-CoV-2 infection. Study details: Chains were unpaired, as sequencing was done on bulk RNA from unsorted whole blood. Study-wide findings and caveats: CD4 and private specificities were missed by VDJdb matching, which favored anti-spike CD8 responses.

Individual cDNA molecules each received unique molecular identifiers attached to them. TCRdb analysed the 5' RACE reads with MiXCR anew, one entry per CDR3 protein. The sample has fewer than 45,000 distinct CDR3 sequences, 5.8% seen once. In its sample, this clonotype was seen many times. What it binds is not known. Material for sequencing was whole blood. The receptor was derived from an adult who was a healthcare worker with PCR-confirmed SARS-CoV-2 infection or an uninfected control (not recorded which).

CDR3 nucleotide sequence: TGTGCCAGCAGCGAGACCCATGGCTACACCTTC. This sequence encodes CASSETHGYTF. V and J are TRBV7-9 and TRBJ1-2; D ambiguous. Deletions cut 5 bases from V and 6 bases from J, with 7 bases between. CDR3 size: 11 residues. Germline CDR1 SEHNR, CDR2 FQNEAQ (reference sequence).